Sequencing of this T cell receptor beta chain was carried out in a study of blood T cells in healthy people across ages (dated by TCRdb to between 2014 and 2017). For the wider study: In model experiments, roughly one uniquely barcoded TCR beta cDNA molecule per two T cells was captured by template switching. Using deep sequencing normalized with unique cDNA molecular identifiers, the study measured how TCR beta repertoire diversity changes with age. Four age groups were formed from the donors: young (average approximately 15 years), middle-aged (more than 35), aged (roughly 59) and long-lived (more than 75). Using the same blood draw, the study looked at two additional independent replicas of 1 million unique cDNA reads for two donors, one aged 18 to 30 and the other aged 80 or older. What the authors observed across the whole study: The long-lived group showed more naive CD4+ T cells, fewer expanded clones and increased TCR diversity than the aged group, suggesting age selection. There was a strong correlation between observed TCR beta diversity and the percentage of naive T cells measured by flow cytometry. Conclusive comparison of naive and antigen-experienced compartments was prevented by the profiling of bulk unsorted PBMCs. Because the CMV infection status of the donors was unknown, age-related changes in expanded clonotypes may potentially have been confounded. Total diversity estimates from one million sequenced T cells were considered lower bounds and underestimates. Observed TCR beta diversity per million T cells fell roughly linearly with age, and a significant reduction was already apparent by age roughly 40.

The library was built by means of 5' RACE. The listed sequencing device is Illumina HiSeq 2500. A second PCR of about 6 to 11 cycles was performed with a sample-barcoded 5' primer and a J-beta primer mix. A template-switch 5' adaptor carrying 12 random nucleotides introduced a unique molecular identifier onto each TCR beta cDNA molecule. Each sample yielded at least 2.5 million CDR3-containing paired-end reads. First-strand cDNA synthesis was performed from all RNA using the Mint cDNA synthesis kit, with priming by a TRBC-specific oligonucleotide. Following uracil-DNA glycosylase treatment, a first 18-cycle PCR with universal primers M1SS and BC2_uni_R was performed on all cDNA. The paper's processing steps were these. For normalization, 1 million high-quality reads were randomly selected from each sample, with every read carrying a distinct molecular identifier. Reads sharing molecular identifiers were discarded rather than binned into consensus sequences. MiTCR, set to a Q25 quality threshold and the strictest error-elimination algorithm, was used for CDR3 identification, clonotype clustering and error correction. A nonparametric unseen species model using Euler transformation provided a lower-bound estimate of total TCR beta diversity. TCRdb's own reprocessing of the public reads used fastp at Q25 and MiXCR and kept productive beta chains. When rows share a CDR3 protein, they turn into one entry using the most common DNA and genes. Here the V and J calls rest on TCRdb's processing, not on the authors' analysis. Present in this sample are approximately 780,000 distinct CDR3 sequences, approximately 24% of which were seen just once. Clones ranked in the top ten supply around 2.9% of the sample.

Sequences SEHNR (CDR1) and FQNEAQ (CDR2) are obtained from the germline V gene (reference sequence). Between the V and J ends, shortened by 0 bases and 7 bases respectively, the junction contains 12 bases. CDR3 length: 14 amino acids, cysteine to phenylalanine. The CDR3 DNA has 42 bases and is translated from base 1. The donors were 40 or so Caucasian individuals from Russia, aged roughly 6 to 100 years, who were systemically healthy. Around 9.9 milliliters of peripheral blood were collected from each donor into EDTA-treated Vacutainer tubes. Ficoll-Paque density-gradient centrifugation was used to isolate PBMCs, with at least 6.5 million per sample. Total RNA, at least 6 micrograms per sample, was extracted from PBMCs with Trizol reagent. For every donor, flow cytometry on a PBMC aliquot measured the percentage of naive CD45RAhigh/CD27high T cells. This clonotype occurred a few times. Its antigen remains undetermined. No base quality information exists; no much larger clone differs at one position.

This sample also appeared in a second study, on T cells of mothers and their children. As the second publication notes: Donors were nine systemically healthy Caucasian individuals: three mothers and their six children. cDNA synthesis used all of the extracted RNA, with approximately 1.6 ug of RNA in each 15 ul reaction. In the second PCR, sample barcodes and 2-4 random nucleotides were introduced via the M1S primer. Over 10 million TCR beta CDR3 reads came from each mother, compared with roughly 2.8 million reads from each child. TCR recombination output is similarly shaped by thymic selection in related and unrelated pairs, with a minor effect exerted by inherited differences. Normalized repertoire overlap was always found to be slightly, but never significantly, higher in related mother-child pairs than in unrelated mother-child pairs. Persistent microchimeric T cell clones were not detected, at a sensitivity of around 100 clones per million clonotypes. The study used deep NGS to compare TCR beta repertoires of mothers and children, seeking features distinguishing related mother-child pairs from unrelated individuals. The mean age was about 40 +/- 4 years for the mothers and about 12 +/- 4 years for the children. Libraries were sequenced on Illumina HiSeq 2000 with 100+100 nt paired-end reads after adapter ligation with NEBNext reagents. To prevent cross-contamination, the mother and child libraries were prepared one month apart and sequenced in separate runs. For each donor, somewhere between roughly 500,000 and 2,100,000 distinct TCR beta clonotypes were identified. Naive TCR beta clonotypes were estimated from low-frequency clonotypes matched to each donor's FACS-determined naive share, without sorting.

The sequence came from a boy between 10 and 17 years old in good health. Sequenced sample: blood. The rearrangement combines TRBV7-9 with TRBJ1-1; the D gene is possibly TRBD1, with 5 bases matching. The DNA sequence is TGTGCCAGCAGCTTAGCGGCAGGGCAACATGAAGCTTTCTTT. It specifies CASSLAAGQHEAFF.